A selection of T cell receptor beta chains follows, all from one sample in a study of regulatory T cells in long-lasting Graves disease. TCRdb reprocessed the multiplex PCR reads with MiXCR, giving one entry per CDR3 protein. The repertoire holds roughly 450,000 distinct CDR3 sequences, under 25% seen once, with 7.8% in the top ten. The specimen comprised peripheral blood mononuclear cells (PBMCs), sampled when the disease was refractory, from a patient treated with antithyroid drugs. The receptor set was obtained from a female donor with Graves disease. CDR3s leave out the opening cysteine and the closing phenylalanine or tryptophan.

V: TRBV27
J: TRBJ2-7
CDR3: ASSLAIPGLAGSYEQY

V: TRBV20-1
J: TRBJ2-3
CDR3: SAEAGVNTDTQY

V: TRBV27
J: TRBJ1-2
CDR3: ASSLSVLYGYT

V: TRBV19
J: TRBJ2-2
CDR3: ASSMPSENTGELF

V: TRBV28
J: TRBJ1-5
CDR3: ASSLDRTNQPQH

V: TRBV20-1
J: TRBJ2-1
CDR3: SARAASGNYNEQF

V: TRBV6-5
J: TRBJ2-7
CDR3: ASSYGGDAHYEQY

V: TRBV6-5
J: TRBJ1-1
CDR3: ASSYSGTGALMNTEAF

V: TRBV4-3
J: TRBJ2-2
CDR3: ASSPQSSGGNTGELF

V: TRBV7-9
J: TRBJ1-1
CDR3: ASSFIGSTEAF

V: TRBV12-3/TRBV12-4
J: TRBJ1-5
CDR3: ASSLDIGGVSNQPQH

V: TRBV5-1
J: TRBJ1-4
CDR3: ASSIDRGRNEKLF

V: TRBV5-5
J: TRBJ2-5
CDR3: ASSFGQGVETQY

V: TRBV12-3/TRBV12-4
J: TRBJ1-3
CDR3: ASLRSGGGRVIY

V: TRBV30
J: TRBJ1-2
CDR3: AWMKSTIYGYT

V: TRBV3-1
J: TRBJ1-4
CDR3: ASSQRGPRGLF

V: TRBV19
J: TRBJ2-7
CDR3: ASSIGILYEQY

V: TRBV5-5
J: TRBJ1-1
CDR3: ASLRGMNTEAF

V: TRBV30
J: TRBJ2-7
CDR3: AWSVRGVTYERY

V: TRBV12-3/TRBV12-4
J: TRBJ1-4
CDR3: ASSAGDRFREKLF

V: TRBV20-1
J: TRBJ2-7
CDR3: SAIRASRGYEQY

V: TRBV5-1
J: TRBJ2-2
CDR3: ASSFPLTGGDTGELF

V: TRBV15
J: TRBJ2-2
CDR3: ATSRAGLNTGELF

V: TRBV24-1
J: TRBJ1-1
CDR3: ATSDSGQNTEAF

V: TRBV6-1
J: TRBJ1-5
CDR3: ASRAGQFNQPQH

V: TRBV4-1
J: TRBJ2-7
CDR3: ASSPTYGTDYEQY

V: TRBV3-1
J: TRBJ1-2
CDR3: ASSQSGASVGYT

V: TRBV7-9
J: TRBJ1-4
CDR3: ASSVNRGTNEKLF

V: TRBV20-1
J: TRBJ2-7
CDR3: SASGRGPYEQY

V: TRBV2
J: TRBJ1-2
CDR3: ASIGGNYGYT

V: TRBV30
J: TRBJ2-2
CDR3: AWYGGGGELF

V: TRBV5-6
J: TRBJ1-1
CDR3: ASSIWYGGDTEAF

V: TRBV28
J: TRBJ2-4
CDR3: ASSFDSGWQNIQY

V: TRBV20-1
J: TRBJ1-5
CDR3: SARGDSNQPQH

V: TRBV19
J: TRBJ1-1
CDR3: ASRPQVGGSTEAF

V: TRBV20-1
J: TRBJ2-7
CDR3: SARGGTGDGEQY

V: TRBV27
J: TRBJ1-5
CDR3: ASSPRQDLGGNQPQH

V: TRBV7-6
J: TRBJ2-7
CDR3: ASSSGGGGYEQY

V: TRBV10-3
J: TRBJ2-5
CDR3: AISEYRVETQY

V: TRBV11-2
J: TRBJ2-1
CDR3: ASSLVGGSYNEQF

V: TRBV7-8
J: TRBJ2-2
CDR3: ASSLVGAYNIFTNTGELF

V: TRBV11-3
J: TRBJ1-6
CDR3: ASSLDEQSPLH

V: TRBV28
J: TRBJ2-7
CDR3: ATLTPTASYEQY

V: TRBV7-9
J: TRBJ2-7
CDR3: ASRRTSGFYEQY

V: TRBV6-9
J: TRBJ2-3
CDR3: ASRSTDTQY

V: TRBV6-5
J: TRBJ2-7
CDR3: ASSYSIISEQY

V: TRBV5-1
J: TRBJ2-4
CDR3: ASSFSRTEIQY

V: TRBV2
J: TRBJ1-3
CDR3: ASSPLGHFSGNTIY

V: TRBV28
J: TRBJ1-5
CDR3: ASSLGTYSNQPQH

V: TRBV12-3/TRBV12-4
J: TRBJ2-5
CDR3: ASRLQGQETQY

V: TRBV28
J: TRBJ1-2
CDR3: ASSLQGQGLIDGYT

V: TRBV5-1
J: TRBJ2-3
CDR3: ASSLSGKRADTQY

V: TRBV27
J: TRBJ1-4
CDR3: ASKGRGGKLF

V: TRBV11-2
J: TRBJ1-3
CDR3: ASSFGSSGNTIY

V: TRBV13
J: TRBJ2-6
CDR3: ASSLRREAGANVLT

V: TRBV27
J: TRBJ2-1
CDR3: ASSFLPGLAGKTEQF

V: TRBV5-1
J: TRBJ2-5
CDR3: ASKTSRQETQY

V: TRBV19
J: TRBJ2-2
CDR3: ASSEQTNTGELF

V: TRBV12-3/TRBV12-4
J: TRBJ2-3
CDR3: ASRRTGGTDTQY